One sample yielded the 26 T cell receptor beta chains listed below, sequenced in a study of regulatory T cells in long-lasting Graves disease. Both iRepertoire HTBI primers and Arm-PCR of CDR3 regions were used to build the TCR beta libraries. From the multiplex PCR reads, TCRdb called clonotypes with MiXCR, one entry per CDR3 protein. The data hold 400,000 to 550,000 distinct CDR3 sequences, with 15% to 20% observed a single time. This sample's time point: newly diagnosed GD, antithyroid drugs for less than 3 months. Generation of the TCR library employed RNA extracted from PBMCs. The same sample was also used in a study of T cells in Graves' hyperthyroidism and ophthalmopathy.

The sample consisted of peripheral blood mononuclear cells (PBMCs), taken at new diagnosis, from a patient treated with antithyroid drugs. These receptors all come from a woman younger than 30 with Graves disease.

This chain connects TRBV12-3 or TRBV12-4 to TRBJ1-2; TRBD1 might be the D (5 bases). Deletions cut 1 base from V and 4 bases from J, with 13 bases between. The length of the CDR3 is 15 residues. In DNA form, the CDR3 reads TGTGCCAGCAGTTTAGGACAGAAAACTTCCTATGGCTACACCTTC. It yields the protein CASSLGQKTSYGYTF.

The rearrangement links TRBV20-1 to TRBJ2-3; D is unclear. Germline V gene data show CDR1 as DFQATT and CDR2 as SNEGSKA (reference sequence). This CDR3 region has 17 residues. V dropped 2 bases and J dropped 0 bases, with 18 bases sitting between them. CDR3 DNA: TGCAGTGCTAGAAAGGACGGAGTCCTGGCCAGCACAGATACGCAGTATTTT. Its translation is CSARKDGVLASTDTQYF.

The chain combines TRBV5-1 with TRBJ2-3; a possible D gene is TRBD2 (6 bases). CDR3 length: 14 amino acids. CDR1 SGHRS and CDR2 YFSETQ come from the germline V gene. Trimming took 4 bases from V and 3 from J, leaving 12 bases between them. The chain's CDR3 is CASSPRRETDTQYF. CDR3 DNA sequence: TGCGCCAGCAGCCCCCGGAGGGAGACAGATACGCAGTATTTT.

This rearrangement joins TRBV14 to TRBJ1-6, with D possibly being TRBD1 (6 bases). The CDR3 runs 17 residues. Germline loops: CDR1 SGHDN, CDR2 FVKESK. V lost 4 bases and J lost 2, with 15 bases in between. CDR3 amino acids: CASSRELGATYNSPLHF. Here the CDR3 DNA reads TGTGCCAGCAGCCGGGAGTTGGGGGCTACCTATAATTCACCCCTCCACTTT.

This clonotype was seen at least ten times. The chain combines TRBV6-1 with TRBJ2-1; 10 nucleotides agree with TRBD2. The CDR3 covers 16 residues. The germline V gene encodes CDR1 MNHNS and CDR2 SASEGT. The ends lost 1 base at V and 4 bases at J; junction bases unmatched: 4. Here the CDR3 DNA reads TGTGCCAGCAGTGAAGATAGCGGGAGGACGTACAATGAGCAGTTCTTC. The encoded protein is CASSEDSGRTYNEQFF.

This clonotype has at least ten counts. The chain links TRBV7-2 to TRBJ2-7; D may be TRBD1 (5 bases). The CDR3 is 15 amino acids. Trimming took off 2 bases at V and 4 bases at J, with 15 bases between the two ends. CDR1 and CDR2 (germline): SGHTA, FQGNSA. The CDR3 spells CASSLLQAVLYEQYF. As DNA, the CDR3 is TGTGCCAGCAGCTTATTACAGGCTGTCCTATACGAGCAGTACTTC.

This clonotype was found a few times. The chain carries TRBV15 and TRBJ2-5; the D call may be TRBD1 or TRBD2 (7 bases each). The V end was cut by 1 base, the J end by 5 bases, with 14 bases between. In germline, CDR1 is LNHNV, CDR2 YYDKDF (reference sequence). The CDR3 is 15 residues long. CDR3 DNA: TGTGCCACCAGCAGAGGGGAGGGGGCGGAGGAGACCCAGTACTTC. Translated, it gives CATSRGEGAEETQYF.

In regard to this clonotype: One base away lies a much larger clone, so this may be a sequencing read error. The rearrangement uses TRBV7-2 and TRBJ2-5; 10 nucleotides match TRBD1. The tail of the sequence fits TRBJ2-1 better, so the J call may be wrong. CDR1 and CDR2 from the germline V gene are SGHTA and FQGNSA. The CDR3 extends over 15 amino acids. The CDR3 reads CASSLGDRGRETQFF. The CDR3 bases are TGTGCCAGCAGCCTCGGCGACAGGGGGCGGGAGACCCAGTTCTTC.

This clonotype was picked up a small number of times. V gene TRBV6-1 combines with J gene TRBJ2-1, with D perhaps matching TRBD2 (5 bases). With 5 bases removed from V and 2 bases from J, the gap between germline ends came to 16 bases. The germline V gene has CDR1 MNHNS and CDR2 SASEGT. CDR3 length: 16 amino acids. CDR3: CASSLGGGWTYNEQFF. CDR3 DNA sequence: TGTGCCAGCAGTCTTGGAGGTGGGTGGACCTACAATGAGCAGTTCTTC.

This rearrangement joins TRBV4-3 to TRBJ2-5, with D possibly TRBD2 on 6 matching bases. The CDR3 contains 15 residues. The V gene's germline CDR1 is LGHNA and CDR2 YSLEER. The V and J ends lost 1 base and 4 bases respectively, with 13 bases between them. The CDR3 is CASSQGPGDRETQYF. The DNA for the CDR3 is TGCGCCAGCAGCCAAGGGCCGGGAGACAGAGAGACCCAGTACTTC.

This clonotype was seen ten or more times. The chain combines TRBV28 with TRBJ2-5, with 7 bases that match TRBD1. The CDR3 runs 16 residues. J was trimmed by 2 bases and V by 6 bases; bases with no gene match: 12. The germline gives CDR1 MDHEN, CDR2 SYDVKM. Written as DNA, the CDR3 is TGTGCCAGCAGGGGAGCCGGGACAGTGATACAAGAGACCCAGTACTTC. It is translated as CASRGAGTVIQETQYF.

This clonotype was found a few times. The CDR3: CASSLWGQNTDTQYF. The CDR3 region has the DNA TGTGCCAGCAGCTTATGGGGACAGAACACAGATACGCAGTATTTT. The chain joins TRBV7-3 to TRBJ2-3; 7 nucleotides line up with TRBD1. V lost 2 bases to trimming and J lost 2 bases; unmatched junction nucleotides: 4. The V gene's germline CDR1 is SGHTA and CDR2 FQGTGA. The CDR3 sequence is 15 residues long.

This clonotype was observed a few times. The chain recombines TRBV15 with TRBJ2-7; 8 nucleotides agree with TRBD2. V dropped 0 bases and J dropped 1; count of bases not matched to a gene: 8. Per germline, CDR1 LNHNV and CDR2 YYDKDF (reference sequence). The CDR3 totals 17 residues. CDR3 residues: CATSRDIREGLSYEQYF. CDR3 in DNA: TGTGCCACCAGCAGAGATATACGGGAGGGCCTATCCTACGAGCAGTACTTC.

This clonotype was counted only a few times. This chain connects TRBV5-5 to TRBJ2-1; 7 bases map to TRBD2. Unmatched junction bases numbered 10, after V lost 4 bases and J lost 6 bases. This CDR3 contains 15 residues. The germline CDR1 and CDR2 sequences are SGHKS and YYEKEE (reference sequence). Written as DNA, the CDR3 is TGTGCCAGCAGCCCCTCTGGGGACTATGGCAATGAGCAGTTCTTC. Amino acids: CASSPSGDYGNEQFF.

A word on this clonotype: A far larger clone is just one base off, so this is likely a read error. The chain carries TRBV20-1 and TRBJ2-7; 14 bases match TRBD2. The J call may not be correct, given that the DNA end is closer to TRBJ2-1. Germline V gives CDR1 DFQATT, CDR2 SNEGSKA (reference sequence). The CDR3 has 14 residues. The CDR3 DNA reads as TGCAGTGCTATCGGACTAGCGGGAGGCAGTGAGCAGTTCTTC. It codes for CSAIGLAGGSEQFF.

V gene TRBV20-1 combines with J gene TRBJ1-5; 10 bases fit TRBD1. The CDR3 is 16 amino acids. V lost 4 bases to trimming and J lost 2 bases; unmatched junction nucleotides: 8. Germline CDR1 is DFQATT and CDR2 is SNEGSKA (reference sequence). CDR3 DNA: TGCAGTGCTAAAGACAGGGGGCTGTATCGCAATCAGCCCCAGCATTTT. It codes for CSAKDRGLYRNQPQHF.

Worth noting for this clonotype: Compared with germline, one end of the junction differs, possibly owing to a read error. CDR3 sequence: CASSQDLNSWGAFF. CDR3 nucleotides: TGCGCCAGCAGCCAAGATCTAAACAGTTGGGGTGCTTTCTTT. This chain links TRBV7-2 with TRBJ1-1; D not certain. Germline V gene data show CDR1 as SGHTA and CDR2 as FQGNSA. The CDR3 consists of 14 residues.

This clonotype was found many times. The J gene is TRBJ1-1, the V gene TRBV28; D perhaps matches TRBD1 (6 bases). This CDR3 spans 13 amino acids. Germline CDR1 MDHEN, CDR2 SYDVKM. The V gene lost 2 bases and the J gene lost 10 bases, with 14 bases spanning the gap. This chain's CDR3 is CASSLLEGVGAFF. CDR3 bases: TGTGCCAGCAGTTTACTAGAGGGGGTGGGAGCTTTCTTT. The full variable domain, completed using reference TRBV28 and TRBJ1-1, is DVKVTQSSRYLVKRTGEKVFLECVQDMDHENMFWYRQDPGLGLRLIYFSYDVKMKEKGDIPEGYSVSREKKERFSLILESASTNQTSMYLCASSLLEGVGAFFGQGTRLTVV.

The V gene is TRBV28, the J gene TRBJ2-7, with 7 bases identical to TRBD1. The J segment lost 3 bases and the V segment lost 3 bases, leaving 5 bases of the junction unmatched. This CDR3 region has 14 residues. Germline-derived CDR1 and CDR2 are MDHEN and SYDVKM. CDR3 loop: CASSFLTGLYEQYF. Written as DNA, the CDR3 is TGTGCCAGCAGTTTTTTGACAGGGCTCTACGAGCAGTACTTC.

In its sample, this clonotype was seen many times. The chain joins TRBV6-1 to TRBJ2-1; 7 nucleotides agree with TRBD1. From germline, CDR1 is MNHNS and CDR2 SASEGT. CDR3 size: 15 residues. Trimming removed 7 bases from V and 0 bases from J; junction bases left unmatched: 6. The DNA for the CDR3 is TGTGCCAGCACCATGGACAGGACCTCCTACAATGAGCAGTTCTTC. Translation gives CASTMDRTSYNEQFF.

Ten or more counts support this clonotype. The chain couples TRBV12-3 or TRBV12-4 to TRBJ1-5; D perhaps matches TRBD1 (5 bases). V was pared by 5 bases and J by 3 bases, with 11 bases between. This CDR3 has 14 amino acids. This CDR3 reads CASSPDRANQPQHF. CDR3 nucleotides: TGTGCCAGCAGTCCAGACAGAGCCAATCAGCCCCAGCATTTT.

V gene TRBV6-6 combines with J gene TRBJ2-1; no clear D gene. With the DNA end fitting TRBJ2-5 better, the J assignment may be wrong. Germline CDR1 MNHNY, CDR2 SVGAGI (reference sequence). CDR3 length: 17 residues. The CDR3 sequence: CASSYSPRPTLGETQYF. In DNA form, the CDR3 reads TGTGCCAGCAGTTACTCGCCGCGTCCGACCTTGGGAGAGACCCAGTACTTC.

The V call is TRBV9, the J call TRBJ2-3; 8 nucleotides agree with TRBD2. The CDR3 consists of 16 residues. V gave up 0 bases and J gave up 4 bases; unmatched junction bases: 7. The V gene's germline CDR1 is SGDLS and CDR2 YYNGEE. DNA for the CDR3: TGTGCCAGCAGCGTAGACAGCGGGAGCGGAGCAGATACGCAGTATTTT. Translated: CASSVDSGSGADTQYF. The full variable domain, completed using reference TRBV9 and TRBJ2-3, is DSGVTQTPKHLITATGQRVTLRCSPRSGDLSVYWYQQSLDQGLQFLIQYYNGEERAKGNILERFSAQQFPDLHSELNLSSLELGDSALYFCASSVDSGSGADTQYFGPGTRLTVL.

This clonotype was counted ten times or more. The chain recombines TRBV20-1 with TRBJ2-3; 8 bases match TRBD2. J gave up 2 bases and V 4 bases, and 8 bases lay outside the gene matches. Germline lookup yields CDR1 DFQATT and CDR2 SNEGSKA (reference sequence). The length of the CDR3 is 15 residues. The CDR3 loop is CSATVSGSTTDTQYF. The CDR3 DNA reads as TGCAGTGCTACTGTAAGCGGGAGCACCACAGATACGCAGTATTTT.

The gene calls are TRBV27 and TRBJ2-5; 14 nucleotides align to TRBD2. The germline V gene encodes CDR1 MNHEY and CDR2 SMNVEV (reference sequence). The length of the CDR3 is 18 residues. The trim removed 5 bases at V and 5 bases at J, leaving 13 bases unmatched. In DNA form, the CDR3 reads TGTGCCAGCAGTGACGGGACTAGCGGGAGAGGCTTGCGGGAGACCCAGTACTTC. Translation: CASSDGTSGRGLRETQYF.

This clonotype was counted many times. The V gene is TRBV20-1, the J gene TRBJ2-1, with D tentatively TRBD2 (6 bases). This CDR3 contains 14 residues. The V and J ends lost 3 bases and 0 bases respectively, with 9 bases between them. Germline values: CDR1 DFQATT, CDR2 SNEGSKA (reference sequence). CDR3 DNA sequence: TGCAGTGCTAGTCAAGCGGGCTCCTACAATGAGCAGTTCTTC. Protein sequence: CSASQAGSYNEQFF.